Listed below are T cell receptor beta chains from one sample, sequenced in a study of cytomegalovirus exposure and HLA in healthy donors. The table came from immunoSEQ multiplex PCR; TCRdb's copy has only in-frame clones and leaves some out. The table lists about 170,000 clones, approximately 59% of them singletons, with 2.5% to 3.5% in the top ten. The sequencing sample was made of PBMCs. The receptors here all came from a middle-aged man in good health and CMV-seronegative. CDR3s include the opening cysteine and the closing phenylalanine or tryptophan. The D gene is left open where the match is weak. The size field is filled for only some rows; it gives once, few, many or a size class.

d_gene	j_gene	abundance	v_gene	CDR3nt	CDR3aa
.	TRBJ2-7	.	TRBV19	TGTGCCAGTAGTATTGGAGGGATAGAATACGAGCAGTACTTC	CASSIGGIEYEQYF
TRBD1	TRBJ1-2	few	TRBV18	TGTGCCAGCTCACCGACAGGGTATGGCTACACCTTC	CASSPTGYGYTF
.	TRBJ2-7	.	TRBV11-1	TGTGCCAGCAGCCCCCAGGGCGTATCCTACGAGCAGTACTTC	CASSPQGVSYEQYF
TRBD1	TRBJ2-1	.	TRBV19	TGTGCCAGTAGTATCGGACAGGGGTCCCACAATGAGCAGTTCTTC	CASSIGQGSHNEQFF
TRBD2	TRBJ2-5	.	TRBV27	TGTGCCAGCAGTCGACCGTTAGGACTAGCGGGGCCTCGGGAGCAGTACTTC	CASSRPLGLAGPREQYF
TRBD1	TRBJ1-1	.	TRBV15	TGTGCCACCAGCAGGGGAGACACAGGGGTACGTACTGAAGCTTTCTTT	CATSRGDTGVRTEAFF
TRBD1	TRBJ1-1	.	TRBV6-6	TGTGCCAGCACCCGACAGGGAACGAACACTGAAGCTTTCTTT	CASTRQGTNTEAFF
.	TRBJ2-5	.	TRBV5-4	TGTGCCAGCAGCTGGGAGAGGCCTACTCAAGAGACCCAGTACTTC	CASSWERPTQETQYF
.	TRBJ2-7	.	TRBV11-2	TGTGCCAGCAGCACTTTCAGGGGCTCCAGCTCCTACGAGCAGTACTTC	CASSTFRGSSSYEQYF
.	TRBJ2-3	.	TRBV7-7	TGTGCCAGCAGCTCTAGACTCACAGATACGCAGTATTTT	CASSSRLTDTQYF